This T cell receptor beta chain is drawn from a study of T cells in localized non-small cell lung cancer. Generated by immunoSEQ multiplex PCR, the TCRdb table keeps only in-frame clones and is missing some. The sample yields 35,000 to 40,000 clones, about 90% seen once. CDR1 and CDR2 (germline): SGHRS, YFSETQ. V dropped 3 bases and J dropped 8; count of bases not matched to a gene: 17. The CDR3 is made up of 18 amino acids. This receptor was identified in a man aged 35-75 years with stage I lung adenocarcinoma. The input for sequencing was peripheral blood, taken before any cancer treatment. V and J are TRBV5-1 and TRBJ2-7; 13 bases align to TRBD2. The CDR3 is CASSSSGLAGALFSQQYF. The DNA of the CDR3 is TGCGCCAGCAGCTCATCAGGACTAGCGGGAGCGCTTTTCTCTCAGCAGTACTTC.